This TCR beta chain was found in a study of blood T cells in healthy people across ages. Study-wide results and limits: Naive T cell percentage showed a strong correlation with TCR beta diversity. PBMCs left unsorted prevented a conclusive naive versus antigen-experienced comparison.

Germline V gene sequence: CDR1 SGHVS, CDR2 FQNEAQ. The CDR3 is 16 amino acids. V lost 1 base and J lost 6; bases outside the gene matches: 6. For the second PCR, which ran for about 6 to 11 cycles, a sample-barcoded 5' primer and a J-beta primer mix were used. A template-switch adaptor containing 12 random nucleotides labeled each cDNA molecule. Each CDR3 protein gets one entry after TCRdb re-called the 5' RACE reads with MiXCR. The repertoire has over 300,000 distinct CDR3 sequences, more than 45% of them found once; the top ten carry about 54%. Comments on this clonotype: Its antigen remains unidentified.

The sequencing sample was made of blood. J is TRBJ2-1 and V is TRBV7-8; 10 nucleotides line up with TRBD2. The receptor was derived from a man between 60 and 70 years old in good health. In DNA form, the CDR3 reads TGTGCCAGCAGCTTAGTAGCGGGAGGTTTATTCAATGAGCAGTTCTTC. Its translation: CASSLVAGGLFNEQFF.